There are many counts of the clone carrying this T cell receptor (beta chain). V was pared by 4 bases and J by 7 bases, with 11 bases between. CDR1 is LGHNA and CDR2 is YSLEER in the germline V gene. The CDR3 runs 14 residues. The sample originates from a study of response to subunit inactivated influenza vaccine. Each CDR3 protein is one row after TCRdb ran MiXCR on the RT-PCR reads. There are roughly 570,000 distinct CDR3 sequences in the sample; over 10% occur only once, and about an eighth lies in the top ten. This TCR was sampled from a man aged 45-60 years who received an inactivated influenza vaccine. The sample here was PBMCs from blood, taken more than 35 days after vaccination. This chain joins TRBV4-3 and TRBJ1-6; no clear D. In DNA, the CDR3 is TGCGCCAGCAGCCGGAAACAGCAGAATTCACCCCTCCACTTT. Translated: CASSRKQQNSPLHF.